This T cell receptor (beta chain) comes out of a study of cytomegalovirus exposure and HLA in healthy donors. Study conclusions and caveats: Most of the TCR beta V segments (in an earlier analysis) were productive either about 90% or about 30% of the time.

Primers: 60 Vbeta forward and 13 Jbeta reverse. Clones were read by immunoSEQ multiplex PCR, and TCRdb kept only the in-frame ones, dropping some. The sample contains under 150,000 clones, approximately 80% of which appear only once. J gave up 13 bases and V 7 bases, and 11 bases lay outside the gene matches. CDR3 length: 12 amino acids. CDR1 is LNHDA, CDR2 SQIVND, per germline (reference sequence). Notes on this clone: Its antigen is undetermined.

The TCR sequence derives from a woman aged 40 to 49 in good health and CMV-seropositive. The chain combines TRBV19 with TRBJ2-5; TRBD2 agrees at 8 bases. Input material: PBMCs. The CDR3 DNA reads as TGTGCCAGTATATCCTCGGGGGGGACCTCGTACTTC. Its protein is CASISSGGTSYF.